A single sample is the source of the 21 T cell receptor beta chains below, sequenced in a study of blood T cell repertoires in COVID-19. Clones were read by immunoSEQ multiplex PCR, and TCRdb kept only the in-frame ones, dropping some. The sample records around 70,000 clones, about 80% being singletons. The specimen was peripheral blood. All receptors derive from a man aged 70 or older who had recovered from COVID-19.

This chain links TRBV5-5 with TRBJ2-7; the match to TRBD2 covers 15 bases. CDR3 length equals 18 residues. The V and J ends lost 4 bases and 0 bases, in that order; junction bases with no gene match: 8. Per the germline V gene, CDR1 is SGHKS and CDR2 is YYEKEE (reference sequence). CDR3 coding DNA: TGTGCCAGCAGCATGGGACTAGCGGGAGGTACGAGCTCCTACGAGCAGTACTTC. This gives the protein CASSMGLAGGTSSYEQYF.

The genes are TRBV19 and TRBJ1-5; D may be TRBD1 (5 bases). The CDR3 covers 15 residues. Per the germline V gene, CDR1 is LNHDA and CDR2 is SQIVND (reference sequence). V lost 7 bases and J 0 bases, leaving 13 bases between the germline ends. The CDR3 DNA sequence: TGTGCCAGTATCCCTTGGGGGGATAGCAATCAGCCCCAGCATTTT. Its translation: CASIPWGDSNQPQHF.

The chain joins TRBV6-1 to TRBJ1-4, with a weak D call TRBD1 (6 bases). CDR1 is MNHNS, CDR2 SASEGT, per germline. V was trimmed by 3 bases and J by 7 bases, leaving 12 bases between them. This CDR3 spans 14 amino acids. CDR3 sequence reads: CASSDRGRSEKLFF. The DNA of the CDR3 is TGTGCCAGCAGTGACAGGGGAAGGAGTGAAAAACTGTTTTTT.

The chain carries TRBV28 and TRBJ1-5; D uncertain. The V end lost 5 bases, the J end lost 0 bases, and 11 bases lay between the germline ends. The germline V gene has CDR1 MDHEN and CDR2 SYDVKM. The CDR3 sequence is 15 residues long. DNA of the CDR3: TGTGCCAGCAGTCGATTTGGCCGTAGCAATCAGCCCCAGCATTTT. It encodes CASSRFGRSNQPQHF.

The CDR3 region is CASSLDAGGNTEAFF. In DNA form, the CDR3 reads TGCGCCAGCAGCTTGGACGCAGGGGGGAACACTGAAGCTTTCTTT. This chain uses TRBV5-1 with TRBJ1-1, with 7 nucleotides matching TRBD1. The ends lost 0 bases at V and 1 base at J; junction bases unmatched: 3. This CDR3 contains 15 residues. CDR1 and CDR2 from the germline V gene are SGHRS and YFSETQ.

This clone turned up a few times. The chain is built from TRBV6-1 and TRBJ1-1; D is possibly TRBD1 (6 bases). Trimming took 2 bases from V and 8 from J, leaving 12 bases between them. CDR1 and CDR2 from the germline V gene are MNHNS and SASEGT. The CDR3 contains 13 residues. The DNA for the CDR3 is TGTGCCAGCAGTGAATCCAACAGGGTCGAAGCTTTCTTT. Residues: CASSESNRVEAFF.

J is TRBJ1-2 and V is TRBV4-1, with D unclear. This CDR3 spans 16 amino acids. V lost 0 bases, J lost 5 bases, and 16 bases lay in between. Germline loops: CDR1 MGHRA, CDR2 YSYEKL. The CDR3 protein is CASSQEVAPQRYGYTF. For the CDR3, the DNA is TGCGCCAGCAGCCAAGAGGTCGCCCCCCAGAGGTATGGCTACACCTTC.

The CDR3 reads CASSGRGNQETQYF. For the CDR3, the DNA is TGTGCCAGCAGTGGGAGGGGGAACCAAGAGACCCAGTACTTC. The chain couples TRBV28 to TRBJ2-5; the D gene is possibly TRBD2 (7 bases). V shed 5 bases and J shed 0 bases, with 10 bases lying between them. The CDR3 runs to 14 residues. CDR1 is MDHEN and CDR2 is SYDVKM in the germline V gene. Combining the CDR3 with reference TRBV28 and TRBJ2-5 gives the whole variable domain DVKVTQSSRYLVKRTGEKVFLECVQDMDHENMFWYRQDPGLGLRLIYFSYDVKMKEKGDIPEGYSVSREKKERFSLILESASTNQTSMYLCASSGRGNQETQYFGPGTRLLVL.

This clone was recorded once. This chain uses TRBV7-7 with TRBJ1-3; a possible D gene is TRBD1 (6 bases). Trimming stripped 5 bases from V and 3 bases from J, with 8 bases between. The CDR3 is 13 residues long. CDR1 and CDR2 (germline): SSHAT, FNYEAQ (reference sequence). This CDR3 is CASSTGFGNTIYF. In DNA form, the CDR3 reads TGTGCCAGCAGCACAGGGTTTGGAAACACCATATATTTT.

This chain links TRBV25-1 with TRBJ2-7, with 13 bases lining up with TRBD2. Germline V gene data show CDR1 as MGHDK and CDR2 as SYGVNS. V trimming: 8 bases; J trimming: 5 bases; junction bases outside the gene matches: 6. The CDR3 runs 14 residues. DNA for the CDR3: TGTGCCAGCGCGACTAGCGGGGGGCTCAACGAGCAGTACTTC. This translates into CASATSGGLNEQYF.

The chain combines TRBV11-2 with TRBJ2-6, with 7 bases fitting TRBD1. Germline V CDR1 and CDR2: SGHAT, FQNNGV. J gave up 0 bases and V 4 bases, and 3 bases lay outside the gene matches. The CDR3 extends over 16 amino acids. The CDR3 region has the DNA TGTGCCAGCAGCTCCCACAGGGGCTCTGGGGCCAACGTCCTGACTTTC. Its translation: CASSSHRGSGANVLTF.

V usage is TRBV4-1 and J usage is TRBJ1-1, with D tentatively TRBD1 (6 bases). In germline, CDR1 is MGHRA, CDR2 YSYEKL. This CDR3 spans 16 amino acids. V lost 0 bases and J lost 1, with 12 bases in between. CDR3 sequence (DNA): TGCGCCAGCAGCCAAGACGGACAGTTGGAGAACACTGAAGCTTTCTTT. Amino acids: CASSQDGQLENTEAFF.

This clone was observed a handful of times. This chain connects TRBV12-5 to TRBJ1-2, with TRBD1 as a possible D gene (6 bases). V dropped 6 bases and J dropped 2 bases, with 19 bases sitting between them. The CDR3 has 16 residues. Germline V gives CDR1 LGHNT, CDR2 FRNRAP. DNA of the CDR3: TGTGCTAGTGGCCCGAGCTCCAACAGGGCAAACTATGGCTACACCTTC. Protein sequence: CASGPSSNRANYGYTF.

This clone was found once. The CDR3 nucleotides read TGTGCCAGCAGTTACGGGGGGGCATTTAAAACCGGGGAGCTGTTTTTT. The encoded protein is CASSYGGAFKTGELFF. This chain uses TRBV6-5 with TRBJ2-2, with D perhaps TRBD2 (7 bases). Trimming pared 2 bases from V and 5 bases from J, leaving 15 bases between. Germline CDR1 and CDR2: MNHEY and SVGAGI. There are 16 residues in the CDR3.

The chain recombines TRBV29-1 with TRBJ2-2; 7 nucleotides agree with TRBD2. The junction had 5 bases not matched to a gene; V was cut back by 3 bases and J by 4 bases. In germline, CDR1 is SQVTM, CDR2 ANQGSEA. The CDR3 consists of 14 residues. This CDR3 is CSVDGLAATGELFF. The CDR3 DNA follows: TGCAGCGTTGACGGCCTAGCGGCCACCGGGGAGCTGTTTTTT.

This clone was seen a single time. This sequence joins TRBV11-2 and TRBJ2-7; a weak D match, TRBD1 (5 bases). The V and J ends lost 0 bases and 7 bases respectively, with 10 bases between them. Germline assignment: CDR1 SGHAT and CDR2 FQNNGV. The length of the CDR3 is 13 residues. The CDR3 DNA is TGTGCCAGCAGCTTAGACAGGGTCAGTGAGCAGTACTTC. The encoded protein is CASSLDRVSEQYF.

This clone was observed a few times. The gene calls are TRBV12-3 or TRBV12-4 and TRBJ2-2; D gene unclear. Trimming shortened V by 6 bases and J by 5 bases, and 4 bases separated the two germline ends. The CDR3 runs 11 residues. The CDR3 reads CASSRTGELFF. DNA of the CDR3: TGTGCCAGCAGCCGTACCGGGGAGCTGTTTTTT.

This clone was found once. This chain connects TRBV7-9 to TRBJ2-5; D not certain. The CDR3 runs to 14 residues. CDR1 is SEHNR, CDR2 FQNEAQ, per germline (reference sequence). The V end lost 6 bases, the J end lost 7 bases, and 18 bases lay between the germline ends. The CDR3 nucleotides are TGTGCCAGCAGTCCTGAATCCCCCCGCGGGACCCAGTACTTC. This gives the protein CASSPESPRGTQYF.

This clone was observed once. The chain has TRBV30 and TRBJ1-6; 7 positions match TRBD1. From germline, CDR1 is GTSNPN and CDR2 SVGIG (reference sequence). V lost 4 bases to trimming and J lost 8 bases; unmatched junction nucleotides: 14. The CDR3 runs 16 residues. DNA of the CDR3: TGTGCCTGGAAGAGGGAAGGGGGCAACTTCGATTCACCCCTCCACTTT. Amino acid sequence: CAWKREGGNFDSPLHF. Using reference TRBV30 and TRBJ1-6 for the parts outside the CDR3, the full variable domain is SQTIHQWPATLVQPVGSPLSLECTVEGTSNPNLYWYRQAAGRGLQLLFYSVGIGQISSEVPQNLSASRPQDRQFILSSKKLLLSDSGFYLCAWKREGGNFDSPLHFGNGTRLTVT.

The chain uses TRBV18 and TRBJ1-1, with D possibly being TRBD1 (5 bases). V gave up 2 bases and J gave up 5 bases, with 12 bases separating them. The CDR3 extends over 14 amino acids. Germline loops: CDR1 KGHSH, CDR2 LQKENI. In nucleotides, the CDR3 is TGTGCCAGCTCACCATCCAGGGCACTGACTGAAGCTTTCTTT. Its protein product is CASSPSRALTEAFF.

J is TRBJ2-5 and V is TRBV18; D unresolved. The V gene lost 2 bases and the J gene lost 3 bases, with 7 bases spanning the gap. The CDR3 length is 13 residues. The V gene's germline CDR1 is KGHSH and CDR2 LQKENI. This CDR3 reads CASSPGSEETQYF. For the CDR3, the DNA is TGTGCCAGCTCACCAGGTTCGGAAGAGACCCAGTACTTC.